Listed below are T cell receptor beta chains from one sample, sequenced in a study of post-analysis software for immune sequencing data. One entry per CDR3 protein results from TCRdb running MiXCR on the PCR reads. Seen here are some 800,000 distinct CDR3 sequences, 35% to 55% observed once, and the top ten hold 4.9%. Sequenced sample: blood. The receptors derive from a girl aged 10-17 years with multiple sclerosis. The CDR3 runs from the conserved cysteine through the conserved F or W. The D gene is left open where the match is weak. Part of the rows lack a size; the others show once, few, many or a class for expanded clones.

TRBJ2-7	TRBV4-2	few	TRBD2	TGTGCCAGCAGCCATGAAGATCTAGCGGGAGTAGACGAGCAGTACTTC	CASSHEDLAGVDEQYF
TRBJ2-5	TRBV12-3/TRBV12-4	many	-	TGTGCCAGCAGTTTAGCGCTGGGGCAAGGAGAGACCCAGTACTTC	CASSLALGQGETQYF
TRBJ2-3	TRBV4-3	-	-	TGCGCCAGCAGCCAAGATCGCAACCCGACGAAGGCTACAGATACGCAGTATTTT	CASSQDRNPTKATDTQYF
TRBJ2-5	TRBV27	few	-	TGTGCAGTCTGGGGAAAAGAGACCCAGTACTTC	CAVWGKETQYF
TRBJ2-3	TRBV27	few	-	TGTGCCAGCAGTCCCCTCCCGGGACCCACAACAGGGCTCCAGAGCACAGATACGCAGTATTTT	CASSPLPGPTTGLQSTDTQYF
TRBJ2-1	TRBV15	-	TRBD2	TGTGCCACCAGCAGAGATTCGGCTAGCGGGAGCTATGAGCAGTTCTTC	CATSRDSASGSYEQFF
TRBJ2-7	TRBV5-1	-	TRBD1	TGCGTCAGCAGCTTGGAGGGGACAGGTTCCTACGAGCAGTACTTC	CVSSLEGTGSYEQYF
TRBJ1-5	TRBV12-3/TRBV12-4	-	-	TGTGCCAGCAGTTTAGCGCGGGGGCTAGATCAGCCCCAGCATTTT	CASSLARGLDQPQHF
TRBJ1-1	TRBV12-3/TRBV12-4	-	-	TGTGCCAGCAGTGGAAAGAGGGATGGGGCTTTCTTT	CASSGKRDGAFF
TRBJ2-3	TRBV12-3/TRBV12-4	-	-	TGTGCCAGCAGTTTCTCGGTGCTGAGGACCCCAATCACAGATACGCAGTATTTT	CASSFSVLRTPITDTQYF
TRBJ2-6	TRBV7-2	few	TRBD2	TGTGCCAGCAGTTCCCAATACGGGACTAGCGGGAGGAGTGGGGCCAACGTCCTGACTTTC	CASSSQYGTSGRSGANVLTF
TRBJ2-7	TRBV18	-	TRBD1	TGTGCCAGCTCACCGCGCGACAGGGGGCCAACCTACGAGCAGTACTTC	CASSPRDRGPTYEQYF
TRBJ1-5	TRBV29-1	-	-	TGCAGCGTTGGTGGCAGGGGCAATCAGCCCCAGCATTTT	CSVGGRGNQPQHF
TRBJ2-5	TRBV5-1	-	-	TGCGCCAGCAGCTCTTGGGTGCGGCGGGGCGAAGAGACCCAGTACTTC	CASSSWVRRGEETQYF
TRBJ2-2	TRBV12-3/TRBV12-4	few	-	TGTGCCAGCAGTCGAGCCCTAGGGGGCGGGGAGCTGTTTTTT	CASSRALGGGELFF
TRBJ2-1	TRBV3-1	-	TRBD2	TGTGCCAGCAGCCAACCAGGACTAGCGGGAGACCCCTCCTACAATGAGCAGTTCTTC	CASSQPGLAGDPSYNEQFF
TRBJ2-3	TRBV6-1	-	TRBD2	TGTGCCAGCAGCCCCCGTCGAGGAGCGGGAGTCCACACGGATATGCAGTATTTT	CASSPRRGAGVHTDMQYF
TRBJ1-2	TRBV27	-	-	TGTGCCAGCAGTCAGGGGAGGGGTGCTGGCTACACCTTC	CASSQGRGAGYTF
TRBJ1-4	TRBV12-3/TRBV12-4	-	-	TGTGCCAGCAGTACCCACGGGACGGGTGACGAAAAACTGTTTTTT	CASSTHGTGDEKLFF
TRBJ2-1	TRBV24-1	once	TRBD2	TGTGCCACCAGTGATTCCGGGAGGCTCTCGGGCGATGAGCAGTTCTTC	CATSDSGRLSGDEQFF
TRBJ2-7	TRBV5-1	many	TRBD2	TGCGCCAGCAGCTGGACTAGCGGGAGACCCGAGCAGTACTTC	CASSWTSGRPEQYF
TRBJ1-2	TRBV7-6	-	TRBD1	TGTGCCAGCAGCATGGGACAGGGCGGAGACTATGGCTACACCTTC	CASSMGQGGDYGYTF
TRBJ2-1	TRBV11-2	-	-	TGTACCAGCAGCTTAAGTCAGGGCCCATGGGAGCAGTTCTTC	CTSSLSQGPWEQFF
TRBJ2-3	TRBV7-3	-	TRBD2	TGTGCCAGCAGCTTAAAGGCGGGAGGGCCAGATACGCAGTATTTT	CASSLKAGGPDTQYF
TRBJ1-2	TRBV30	few	-	TGTGCCTGGAGTTGGGCAGGGAGAGGGGCCTATGGCTACACCTTC	CAWSWAGRGAYGYTF
TRBJ2-3	TRBV3-1	few	-	TGTGCCAGCAGCCCCCTCGAGGAAAATACGCAGTATTTT	CASSPLEENTQYF
TRBJ2-5	TRBV9	-	TRBD1	TGTGCCAGCAGCGTAGAAGGGACAGCGGCAGGGACCCAGTACTTC	CASSVEGTAAGTQYF
TRBJ2-5	TRBV7-9	-	-	TGTGCCAGCAGCTTAGTGGAGAGGCGGGAGACCCAGTACTTC	CASSLVERRETQYF
TRBJ1-1	TRBV3-1	-	TRBD1	TGTGCCAGCAGCCCCCGGGACAGGGTCGTCACTGAAGCTTTCTTT	CASSPRDRVVTEAFF
TRBJ1-5	TRBV6-5	few	-	TGTGCCAGCATGGGCGGTAGCAATCAGCCCCAGCATTTT	CASMGGSNQPQHF
TRBJ2-3	TRBV28	-	-	TGTGCCAGCAGCACCAGAAGGAGCGGAGTAACCGCAGATACGCAGTATTTT	CASSTRRSGVTADTQYF
TRBJ1-2	TRBV30	-	-	TGTGCCTGGAGTGTTCGCCTCATTAAGGGCTATGGCTACACCTTC	CAWSVRLIKGYGYTF
TRBJ2-4	TRBV7-2	-	TRBD1	TGTGCCAGCAGCCAATGGACAGGGGGCAGAAACATTCAGTACTTC	CASSQWTGGRNIQYF
TRBJ2-7	TRBV29-1	-	-	TGCAGCGTTGGGCAGGGCCCTTCCTACGAGCAGTACTTC	CSVGQGPSYEQYF
TRBJ1-1	TRBV28	-	-	TGTGCCAGCAGTTTCCAGGGACCGCTGAACACTGAAGCTTTCTTT	CASSFQGPLNTEAFF
TRBJ1-4	TRBV28	-	-	TGTGCCAGCAGTCCCTACGGGGGTGCAATTGAAAAACTGTTTTTT	CASSPYGGAIEKLFF
TRBJ2-5	TRBV7-6	-	TRBD1	TGTGCCAGCAGCTCGGGACAGGGGAAGACCCAGTACTTC	CASSSGQGKTQYF
TRBJ2-7	TRBV6-2/TRBV6-3	-	-	TGTGCCAGCAGGGGTTCAGGGACCTACGAGCAGTACTTC	CASRGSGTYEQYF
TRBJ1-1	TRBV30	few	-	TGTGCCCGGAGATGGTTTCAAAACACTGAAGCTTTCTTT	CARRWFQNTEAFF
TRBJ2-3	TRBV28	-	-	TGTGCCAGCAGACCCCCCGGGGGTAGATTCACAGATACGCAGTATTTT	CASRPPGGRFTDTQYF
TRBJ2-7	TRBV20-1	few	TRBD1	TGCAGTGCTTCTCCCGGGACAGGGGGTAGCTACGAGCAGTACTTC	CSASPGTGGSYEQYF
TRBJ1-5	TRBV6-6	-	TRBD1	TGTGCCAGCAGTTACAGCATGACAGGGACCAATCAGCCCCAGCATTTT	CASSYSMTGTNQPQHF
TRBJ1-1	TRBV29-1	-	-	TGCAGCGTTGTGGGACACTGGAACACTGAAGCTTTCTTT	CSVVGHWNTEAFF
TRBJ1-4	TRBV7-2	few	-	TGTGCCAGCAGCCCTTCCAGGGAAAAACTGTTTTTT	CASSPSREKLFF
TRBJ2-5	TRBV28	few	TRBD1	TGTGCCAGTCGACAGGGACGGGAGACCCAGTACTTC	CASRQGRETQYF
TRBJ2-7	TRBV27	-	TRBD1	TGTGCCAGCAGTTTCTTCCGGGACAGGGCCCACGAGCAGTACTTC	CASSFFRDRAHEQYF